This T cell receptor (beta chain) was identified in a study of shared clonotypes between healthy human individuals. Produced via immunoSEQ multiplex PCR; TCRdb's table is partial and in-frame only. The sample yields millions of clones, 93% seen once. This clone has a single count. This same CDR3 is encoded by further DNA sequences in the sample. This CDR3 is built from 14 residues. Germline CDR1 KGHSH, CDR2 LQKENI. V lost 3 bases and J 3 bases, leaving 12 bases between the germline ends. This sequence joins TRBV18 and TRBJ2-7; a weak D match, TRBD2 (6 bases). The TCR sequence derives from a man younger than 35 in good health. Some clones in this sample may be carry-over from other donors' samples. Material for sequencing was naive CD4+ T cells from PBMCs. Stated subset: CD45RA+ positively selected. The CDR3 reads CASSPGTGNYEQYF. The CDR3 coding sequence is TGTGCCAGCTCACCGGGGACTGGTAACTACGAGCAGTACTTC.